The present T cell receptor (beta chain) was sequenced within a study of beta chain features in type 1 diabetes. A few counts support this clone. The CDR3 has 13 amino acids. Trimming shortened V by 6 bases and J by 5 bases, and 13 bases separated the two germline ends. Germline V gene sequence: CDR1 MDHEN, CDR2 SYDVKM. Sequenced material consisted of expressed TCRB transcripts (all of the isolated RNA was reverse transcribed). The table came from immunoSEQ multiplex PCR; TCRdb's copy has only in-frame clones and leaves some out. The sample consists of 900,000 or so clones, 15% to 20% of them appearing once.

The genes are TRBV28 and TRBJ2-5; D could derive from TRBD1 or TRBD2 (6 bases each). Source material: naive CD4+ T cells from blood. This receptor was taken from a woman between 18 and 30 years old in good health. DNA of the CDR3: TGTGCCAGCAGCCTTCCGGGGGCTGAGACCCAGTACTTC. As protein: CASSLPGAETQYF.